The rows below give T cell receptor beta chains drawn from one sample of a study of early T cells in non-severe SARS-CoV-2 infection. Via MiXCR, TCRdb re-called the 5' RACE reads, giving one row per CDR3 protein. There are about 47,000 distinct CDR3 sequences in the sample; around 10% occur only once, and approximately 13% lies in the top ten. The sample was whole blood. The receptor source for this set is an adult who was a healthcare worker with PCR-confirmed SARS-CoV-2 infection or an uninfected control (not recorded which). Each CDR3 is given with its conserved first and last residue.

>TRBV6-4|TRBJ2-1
CASSVGAGEGNEQFF
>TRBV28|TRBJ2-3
CASSLLGLAGEDTQYF
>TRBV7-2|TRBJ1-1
CASSLQGFRNTEAFF
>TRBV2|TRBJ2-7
CASGRTGNYEQYF
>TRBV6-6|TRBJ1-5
CASSLRAELYSNQPQHF
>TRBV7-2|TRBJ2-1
CASSFVLGEQFF
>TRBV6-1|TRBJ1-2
CASARKDSSWGYTF
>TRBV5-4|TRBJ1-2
CASSFVQGQIYGYTF
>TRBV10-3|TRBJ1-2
CAISEEGGYTF
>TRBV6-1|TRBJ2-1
CASNYDRGPDEQFF
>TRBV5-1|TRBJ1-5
CASRSLQPQHF
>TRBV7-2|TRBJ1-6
CASRPLSGEVNSPLHF
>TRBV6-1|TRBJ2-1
CASIGAGVSRNEQFF
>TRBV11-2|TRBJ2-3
CASGPSGRDTQYF
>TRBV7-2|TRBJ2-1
CASSKEWVSSYNEQFF
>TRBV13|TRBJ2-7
CASSRGTHEQYF
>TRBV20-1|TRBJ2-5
CSAIRRETQYF
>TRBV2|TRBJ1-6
CASSAGQVYSPLHF
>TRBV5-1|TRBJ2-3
CASSLYKGADTQYF
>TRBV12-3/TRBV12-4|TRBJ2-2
CASSPDSNTGELFF
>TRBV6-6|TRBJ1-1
CASSESGSEAFF
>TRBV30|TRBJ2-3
CAWGLAGRLGTQYF